Detailed here is one T cell receptor beta chain. The data were produced by immunoSEQ multiplex PCR, yet TCRdb's version contains in-frame clones alone and is incomplete. The top ten hold more than 9.5% of the sample, which has about 12,000 clones, 65% to 90% seen once. The data were obtained in a study of technical replicates of blood from several donors. V lost 2 bases and J lost 7, with 11 bases in between. CDR3 length: 13 residues. Germline loops: CDR1 MDHEN, CDR2 SYDVKM. Sequencing was performed on PBMCs. This receptor was taken from a human donor in good health. This chain uses TRBV28 with TRBJ1-2; unclear D gene. The CDR3 loop is CASSLEGAGGYTF. The CDR3 DNA follows: TGTGCCAGCAGTTTAGAGGGAGCGGGTGGCTACACCTTC.